This T cell receptor (beta chain) was profiled in a study of Graves' ophthalmopathy and Graves' hyperthyroidism. Transcripts of RNA were the source for amplifying TCR beta CDR3 regions. First-round RT-PCR used HTBI primers; second-round multiplex PCR followed. TCRdb called the multiplex PCR reads again in MiXCR, with one record for every CDR3 protein. The sample lists around 1.1 million distinct CDR3 sequences, about two fifths seen once, with roughly 10% in the top ten. This clonotype appeared many times. The germline gives CDR1 SGHTS, CDR2 YDEGEE. J gave up 6 bases and V 4 bases, and 7 bases lay outside the gene matches. The CDR3 totals 13 residues.

Sample: peripheral blood or thyroid tissue (not recorded which). This chain links TRBV5-8 with TRBJ2-7; 7 bases map to TRBD1. This clonotype was sampled from an adult man with Graves' hyperthyroidism. The CDR3 coding sequence is TGTGCCAGCAGCCCGGGACAGCTGAGCGAGCAGTACTTC. It specifies CASSPGQLSEQYF.